This T cell receptor beta chain was captured by sequencing in a study of OX40 agonist ivuxolimab in advanced cancers. Study-wide context: Across the patients, intravenous ivuxolimab was delivered every 2 weeks at 0.01 to 10 mg/kg.

Sequencing was performed with immunoSEQ multiplex PCR; in TCRdb, only in-frame clones are kept and a portion is missing. The profile shows under 95,000 clones, over 90% of them singletons. Notes on the study in general: The study did not work out the antigen specificity of the expanded peripheral T cells.

Autoimmune disease history or systemic immunosuppression excluded patients. CDR1 and CDR2 from the germline V gene are SGHKS and YYEKEE (reference sequence). The CDR3 is 11 residues long, ends included. Comment on this clone: Its antigen is not known. The DNA is left out, because the CDR3 cannot be placed on it with certainty; the CDR3 is given as TCRdb lists it.

This TCR was sampled from an adult with an advanced solid tumor such as melanoma, head and neck, liver or kidney cancer. The sample in question was CD4+ or CD8+ T cells sorted from blood, obtained in a trial of the OX40 agonist ivuxolimab. The gene calls are TRBV5-5 and TRBJ1-1; TRBD1 was called by the table and not checked on the DNA. The CDR3 here is CASSWGTGTFF.